Listed below are T cell receptor beta chains from one sample, sequenced in a study of T-cell memory formation after mild COVID-19. TCRdb independently ran MiXCR on the 5' RACE reads; one entry per CDR3 protein. Among under 250,000 distinct CDR3 sequences listed, over 7.5% were seen once. Sample: PBMCs or a T cell subset sorted from them (not recorded which). The receptors derive from a man aged 18 to 29 who had mild COVID-19 (a few samples of this study predate the infection). Cell type and time point are not known. The CDR3 runs from the conserved cysteine through the conserved F or W. The order of the fields is D gene, clone size, J gene, V gene, CDR3 DNA, CDR3 protein. The D gene is left open where the match is weak. The size field is filled for only some rows; it gives once, few, many or a size class.

>.|.|TRBJ2-7|TRBV5-1
TGCGCCAGCAGCTTGGAGCAGAGCTACGAGCAGTACTTC
CASSLEQSYEQYF
>.|.|TRBJ1-6|TRBV7-9
TGTGCCAGCAGCTTAGGTGAGGGGATTAGACCCCTCCACTTT
CASSLGEGIRPLHF
>.|.|TRBJ2-3|TRBV27
TGTGCCAGCAGTTCATTACGTGACGGGGGAGCAGATACGCAGTATTTT
CASSSLRDGGADTQYF
>.|.|TRBJ2-6|TRBV12-3/TRBV12-4
TGTGCCAGCAGCCGATCCAATGCTTACTCTGGGGCCAACGTCCTGACTTTC
CASSRSNAYSGANVLTF
>.|few|TRBJ2-7|TRBV11-2
TGTGCCAGCAGCTTAGATGCAGGAATCTACGAGCAGTACTTC
CASSLDAGIYEQYF
>.|.|TRBJ1-1|TRBV20-1
TGCAGTGCTACGGGGGTCTACACTGAAGCTTTCTTT
CSATGVYTEAFF
>TRBD1|.|TRBJ2-5|TRBV5-1
TGCGCCAGCAGCTACTCACCGCTAACAGGGGTGGCAGAGACCCAGTACTTC
CASSYSPLTGVAETQYF
>.|.|TRBJ2-7|TRBV15
TGTGCCACCAGCACCCAGGCCACAAGCGGCCCCTACGAGCAGTACTTC
CATSTQATSGPYEQYF
>.|few|TRBJ2-5|TRBV2
TGTGCCAGCAGTGAAAAGAGGGTGCAGCGGGAGACCCAGTACTTC
CASSEKRVQRETQYF
>TRBD1|many|TRBJ1-5|TRBV7-2
TGTGCCAGCAGCTTAGCGACAGGGGGCTATCAGCCCCAGCATTTT
CASSLATGGYQPQHF
>.|.|TRBJ2-5|TRBV25-1
TGTGCCAGCAGTGTGACCCCAGGGGAAGAGACCCAGTACTTC
CASSVTPGEETQYF
>TRBD2|.|TRBJ2-5|TRBV11-2
TGTGCCAGCAGCTTTCGGACTAGCGGGGTAGAGACCCAGTACTTC
CASSFRTSGVETQYF
>TRBD2|.|TRBJ2-5|TRBV7-7
TGTGCTAGCAGCTTGCTAGCGGGCCCCCAAGAGACCCAGTACTTC
CASSLLAGPQETQYF
>.|.|TRBJ1-3|TRBV27
TGTGCCAGCAGCCCCCAGGGAGGAACTGGAAACACCATATATTTT
CASSPQGGTGNTIYF
>TRBD1|few|TRBJ1-3|TRBV10-3
TGTGCCATCAGTGAGCCGACAGGGGGCTTTATCGCTGGAAACACCATATATTTT
CAISEPTGGFIAGNTIYF
>.|many|TRBJ2-6|TRBV12-3/TRBV12-4
TGTGCCAGCAGTTTTAGCTCTGGGGCCAACGTCCTGACTTTC
CASSFSSGANVLTF
>.|.|TRBJ1-1|TRBV29-1
TGCAGCGTGCTCACAGTTCCCACTGAAGCTTTCTTT
CSVLTVPTEAFF
>TRBD2|many|TRBJ2-7|TRBV6-5
TGTGCCAGCATCGGGTCCGAGGGGAGGGTGAGGGAGCAGTACTTC
CASIGSEGRVREQYF
>TRBD2|.|TRBJ2-1|TRBV7-9
TGTGCCAGCAGCCCCCCGGGACTAGAGGGACTCAATGAGCAGTTCTTC
CASSPPGLEGLNEQFF
>.|.|TRBJ2-2|TRBV7-2
TGTGCCAGCAGCTTAGTGGGGCTCGGGGAGCTGTTTTTT
CASSLVGLGELFF
>.|.|TRBJ2-3|TRBV5-4
TGTGCCAGCAGCTTAAAGTCCGGCGGGGCAGATACGCAGTATTTT
CASSLKSGGADTQYF
>.|.|TRBJ2-7|TRBV24-1
TGTGCCACCAGTGATTCGCCACAGGGAATCTTCTCCTACGAGCAGTACTTC
CATSDSPQGIFSYEQYF
>TRBD1|.|TRBJ2-2|TRBV4-1
TGCGCCAGCAGCCAAGCCCCACAGGGGGTTGGCACCGGGGAGCTGTTTTTT
CASSQAPQGVGTGELFF
>TRBD1|.|TRBJ2-4|TRBV7-2
TGTGCCAGCAGCTTTTCCCAGGGGGCGGGATACATTCAGTACTTC
CASSFSQGAGYIQYF
>.|.|TRBJ2-6|TRBV5-1
TGCGCCAGCAGCTTGATAGGGACTGGGGCCAACGTCCTGACTTTC
CASSLIGTGANVLTF
>.|.|TRBJ1-1|TRBV12-3/TRBV12-4
TGTGCCAGCAGTGCCAGGGTCAAGAACACTGAAGCTTTCTTT
CASSARVKNTEAFF
>.|few|TRBJ1-6|TRBV5-6
TGTGCCAGCAGCTTGAGTGGCAGAAATAATTCACCCCTCCACTTT
CASSLSGRNNSPLHF
>.|.|TRBJ2-1|TRBV7-2
TGTGCCAGCAGCCCCCAGGGGGGGACCACGTTCGGTGAGCAGTTCTTC
CASSPQGGTTFGEQFF
>.|.|TRBJ1-4|TRBV5-1
TGCGCCAGCAGCTTGCGCTCAAATGAAAAACTGTTTTTT
CASSLRSNEKLFF
>.|.|TRBJ1-1|TRBV2
TGTGCCAGCAGTCCTGGGGCCCGCCAAGCTTTCTTT
CASSPGARQAFF
>TRBD1|few|TRBJ1-1|TRBV7-3
TGTGCCAGCAGCTTAGGGCTCCGGGACAGTAACACTGAAGCTTTCTTT
CASSLGLRDSNTEAFF
>.|many|TRBJ2-1|TRBV5-1
TGCGCCAGCAGCTCCGGGACACCCACTTACAATGAGCAGTTCTTC
CASSSGTPTYNEQFF
>.|.|TRBJ2-1|TRBV2
TGTGCCAGCAGTGAATACCAGGGCCATCTTGAGCAGTTCTTC
CASSEYQGHLEQFF
>TRBD2|.|TRBJ2-3|TRBV12-3/TRBV12-4
TGTGCCAGCAGTTTAGGAACTAGCGGGGTTGATACGCAGTATTTT
CASSLGTSGVDTQYF
>.|.|TRBJ2-5|TRBV6-2/TRBV6-3
TGTGCCAGCAGCCCCTACTCGGGACCAGAAGAGACCCAGTACTTC
CASSPYSGPEETQYF
>TRBD2|few|TRBJ2-1|TRBV3-1
TGCTCCTCGGGGGGGGGTTACAATGAGCAGTTCTTC
CSSGGGYNEQFF
>.|.|TRBJ2-5|TRBV3-1
TGTGCCAGCAGCCAAGATCATGGCAGGGGAGGAGAGACCCAGTACTTC
CASSQDHGRGGETQYF
>.|few|TRBJ1-2|TRBV6-5
TGTGCCAGCAGTTACTCGGTATCGGGGGTCTATGGCTACACCTTC
CASSYSVSGVYGYTF
>.|.|TRBJ2-5|TRBV12-5
TGTGCTAGTGGCCCGTCAGGGGAAGGAGAGACCCAGTACTTC
CASGPSGEGETQYF
>.|.|TRBJ2-2|TRBV14
TGTGCCAGCAGCCAAAGCCGGACCGGGGAGCTGTTTTTT
CASSQSRTGELFF
>TRBD1|once|TRBJ1-2|TRBV18
TGTGCCAGCTCACCCGGACAGGGGCCGGCTAACTATGGCTACACCTTC
CASSPGQGPANYGYTF
>.|.|TRBJ2-1|TRBV27
TGTGCCAGCAGCATGAGTCCCCCTGCCTACAATGAGCAGTTCTTC
CASSMSPPAYNEQFF
>TRBD1|few|TRBJ2-3|TRBV5-6
TGTGCCAGCAGGGGACAGGGGAGGACAGATACGCAGTATTTT
CASRGQGRTDTQYF
>TRBD2|.|TRBJ2-7|TRBV11-2
TGTGCCAGCACCCCATGGACTAGCGGGGGGGCTGGATCCAGCGAGCAGTACTTC
CASTPWTSGGAGSSEQYF
>.|many|TRBJ1-6|TRBV2
TGTGCCAGCAGTGGGAGCTCCTATAATTCACCCCTCCACTTT
CASSGSSYNSPLHF
>.|.|TRBJ1-2|TRBV15
TGTGCCACCAGCAGAGAGAGGGGGACGAACTATGGCTACACCTTC
CATSRERGTNYGYTF
>.|few|TRBJ1-3|TRBV6-1
TGTGCCAGCAGTGAACAGACAACTGGAAACACCATATATTTT
CASSEQTTGNTIYF
>TRBD1|.|TRBJ1-6|TRBV7-3
TGTGCCAGCAGCGAAACCGGGACAGGGAATTCACCCCTCCACTTT
CASSETGTGNSPLHF
>.|many|TRBJ2-3|TRBV7-2
TGTGCCAGCAGAGACCGGGACCTCACAGATACGCAGTATTTT
CASRDRDLTDTQYF
>.|few|TRBJ1-6|TRBV5-1
TGCGCCAGCAGCTTGGAAAGGGGCGGGAATTCACCCCTCCACTTT
CASSLERGGNSPLHF
>.|few|TRBJ1-2|TRBV27
TGTGCCAGCAAAAGGGAGTGGGCAGGGGCCTATGGCTACACCTTC
CASKREWAGAYGYTF
>TRBD2|few|TRBJ2-1|TRBV12-3/TRBV12-4
TGTGCCAGCACCTTCCTCAGCGGGGGGGCCGGTGAGCAGTTCTTC
CASTFLSGGAGEQFF
>.|.|TRBJ2-1|TRBV2
TGTGCCAGCAAGGACACCCCCTACAATGAGCAGTTCTTC
CASKDTPYNEQFF
>.|.|TRBJ2-5|TRBV20-1
TGCAGTGCCCCTTCCCCGGGGTCGGAGACCCAGTACTTC
CSAPSPGSETQYF
>TRBD1|.|TRBJ2-7|TRBV29-1
TGCAGCTCAGACAGGGAATGGGGTGAGCAGTACTTC
CSSDREWGEQYF
>.|few|TRBJ2-3|TRBV5-1
TGCGCCAGCAGCTTGGGAGGACCTCAAAATACGCAGTATTTT
CASSLGGPQNTQYF
>TRBD1|.|TRBJ1-5|TRBV12-3/TRBV12-4
TGTGCCAGCAGTTTAGTCGGAGGGGGCCGTCAGCCCCAGCATTTT
CASSLVGGGRQPQHF
>.|.|TRBJ2-1|TRBV2
TGTGCCAGCAGGAGGTCCTGGAACAATGAGCAGTTCTTC
CASRRSWNNEQFF